The sample holds a few counts of the clone carrying this T cell receptor (beta chain). Its antigen is still unknown. Germline values: CDR1 SEHNR, CDR2 FQNEAQ (reference sequence). The CDR3 is 15 amino acids. The germline V and J ends were trimmed by 1 base and 0 bases, with 9 bases remaining between them. With constant-segment primers, 5'RACE yielded cDNA libraries of TCR alpha and TCR beta that carried sample barcodes and UMIs. TCRdb re-derived calls from the 5' RACE reads in MiXCR, one entry per CDR3 protein. The sample holds a few hundred thousand distinct CDR3 sequences; approximately 24% are singletons and the top ten take 8.5% to 9%. The data were taken from a study of T-cell memory formation after mild COVID-19. Study as a whole: Clusters of TCRs were largely donor specific. Study results and caveats: Shrinking CD4+ clones were chiefly CM and EM; CD8+ ones were chiefly EMRA.

The genes are TRBV7-9 and TRBJ2-5; D possibly corresponds to TRBD1 (6 bases). The clonotype comes from an adult woman who had mild COVID-19 (a few samples of this study predate the infection). Cell type and time point are not known. Sequenced: PBMCs or a T cell subset sorted from them (not recorded which). In nucleotides, the CDR3 is TGTGCCAGCAGCTTAGAATGGACAGACCAAGAGACCCAGTACTTC. Translation: CASSLEWTDQETQYF.